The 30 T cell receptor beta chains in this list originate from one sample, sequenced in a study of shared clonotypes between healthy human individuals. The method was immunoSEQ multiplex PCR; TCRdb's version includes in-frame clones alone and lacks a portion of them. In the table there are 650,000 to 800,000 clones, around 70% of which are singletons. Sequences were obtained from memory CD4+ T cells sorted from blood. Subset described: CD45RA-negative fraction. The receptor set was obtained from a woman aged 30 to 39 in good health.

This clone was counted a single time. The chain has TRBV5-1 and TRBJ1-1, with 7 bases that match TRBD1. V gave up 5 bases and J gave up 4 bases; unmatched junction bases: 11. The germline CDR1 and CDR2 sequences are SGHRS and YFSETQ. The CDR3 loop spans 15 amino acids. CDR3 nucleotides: TGCGCCAGCAGACGGACAGGCGGGGGTGGCACTGAAGCTTTCTTT. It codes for CASRRTGGGGTEAFF. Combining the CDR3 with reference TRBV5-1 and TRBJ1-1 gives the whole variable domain KAGVTQTPRYLIKTRGQQVTLSCSPISGHRSVSWYQQTPGQGLQFLFEYFSETQRNKGNFPGRFSGRQFSNSRSEMNVSTLELGDSALYLCASRRTGGGGTEAFFGQGTRLTVV.

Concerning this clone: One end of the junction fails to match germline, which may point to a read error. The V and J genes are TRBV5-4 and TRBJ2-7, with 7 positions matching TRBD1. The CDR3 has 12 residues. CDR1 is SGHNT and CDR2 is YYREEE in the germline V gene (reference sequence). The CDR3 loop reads CASSGDRKGARF. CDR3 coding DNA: TGTGCCAGCAGCGGGGACCGCAAGGGGGCGCGGTTC.

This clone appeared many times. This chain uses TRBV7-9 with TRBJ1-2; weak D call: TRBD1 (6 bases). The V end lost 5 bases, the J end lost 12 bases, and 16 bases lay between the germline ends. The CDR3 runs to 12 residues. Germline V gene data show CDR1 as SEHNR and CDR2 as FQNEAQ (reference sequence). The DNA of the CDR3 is TGTGCCAGCAGCCCCCCGGAAGGGGGGGACACCTTC. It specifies CASSPPEGGDTF.

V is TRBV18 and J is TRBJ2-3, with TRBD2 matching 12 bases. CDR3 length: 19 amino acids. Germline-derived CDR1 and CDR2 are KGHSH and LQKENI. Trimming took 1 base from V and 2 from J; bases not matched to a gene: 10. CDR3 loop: CASSPLPLRLAGDTDTQYF. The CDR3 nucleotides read TGTGCCAGCTCACCACTACCCCTTCGACTAGCGGGAGACACAGATACGCAGTATTTT. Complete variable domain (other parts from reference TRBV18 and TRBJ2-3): NAGVMQNPRHLVRRRGQEARLRCSPMKGHSHVYWYRQLPEEGLKFMVYLQKENIIDESGMPKERFSAEFPKEGPSILRIQQVVRGDSAAYFCASSPLPLRLAGDTDTQYFGPGTRLTVL.

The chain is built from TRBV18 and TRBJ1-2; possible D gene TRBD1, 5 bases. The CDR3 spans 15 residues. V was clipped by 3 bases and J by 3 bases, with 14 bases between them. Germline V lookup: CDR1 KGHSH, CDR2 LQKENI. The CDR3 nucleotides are TGTGCCAGCTCACCCAGGGCAGACGGAGACTATGGCTACACCTTC. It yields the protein CASSPRADGDYGYTF.

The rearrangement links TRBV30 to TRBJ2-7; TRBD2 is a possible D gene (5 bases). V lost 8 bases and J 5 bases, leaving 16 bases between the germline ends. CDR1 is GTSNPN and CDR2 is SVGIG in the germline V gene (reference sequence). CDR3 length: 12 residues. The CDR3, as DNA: TGTGCCCATCTCAAATCCGGGGACGAGCAGTACTTC. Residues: CAHLKSGDEQYF.

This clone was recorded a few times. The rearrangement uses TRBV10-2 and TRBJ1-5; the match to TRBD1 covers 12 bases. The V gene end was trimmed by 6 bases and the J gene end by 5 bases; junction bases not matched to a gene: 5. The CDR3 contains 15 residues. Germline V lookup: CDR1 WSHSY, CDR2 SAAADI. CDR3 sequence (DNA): TGCGCCAGCAGCCCGGGACAGGGGGCGGATCAGCCCCAGCATTTT. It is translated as CASSPGQGADQPQHF.

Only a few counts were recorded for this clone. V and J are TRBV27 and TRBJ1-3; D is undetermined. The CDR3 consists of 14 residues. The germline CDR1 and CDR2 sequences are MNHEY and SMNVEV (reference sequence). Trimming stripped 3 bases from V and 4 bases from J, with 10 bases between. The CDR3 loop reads CASSLAGSGNTIYF. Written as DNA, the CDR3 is TGTGCCAGCAGTTTGGCGGGGTCCGGAAACACCATATATTTT.

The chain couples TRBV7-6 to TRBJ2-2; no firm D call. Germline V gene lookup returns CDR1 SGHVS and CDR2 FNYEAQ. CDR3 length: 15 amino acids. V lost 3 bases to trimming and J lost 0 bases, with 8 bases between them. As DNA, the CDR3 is TGTGCCAGCAGCTTTATCCCCCCGAACACCGGGGAGCTGTTTTTT. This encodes CASSFIPPNTGELFF.

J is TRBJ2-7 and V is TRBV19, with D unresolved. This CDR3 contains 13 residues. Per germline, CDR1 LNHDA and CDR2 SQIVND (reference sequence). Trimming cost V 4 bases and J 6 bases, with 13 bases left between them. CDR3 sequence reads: CASSTLPLAEQYF. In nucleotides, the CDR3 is TGTGCCAGTAGTACTCTCCCCTTGGCCGAGCAGTACTTC.

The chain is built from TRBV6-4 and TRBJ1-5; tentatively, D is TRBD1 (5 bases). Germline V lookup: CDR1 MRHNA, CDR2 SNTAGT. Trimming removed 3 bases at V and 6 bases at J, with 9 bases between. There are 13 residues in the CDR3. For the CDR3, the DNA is TGTGCCAGCAGTGAGAGCGGGGGTCAGCCCCAGCATTTT. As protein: CASSESGGQPQHF.

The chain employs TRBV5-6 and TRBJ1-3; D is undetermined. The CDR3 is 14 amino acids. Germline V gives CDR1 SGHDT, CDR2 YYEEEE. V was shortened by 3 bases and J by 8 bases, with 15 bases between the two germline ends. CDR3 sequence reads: CASSSTIQPYTIYF. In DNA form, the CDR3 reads TGTGCCAGCAGCTCGACGATACAGCCATACACCATATATTTT.

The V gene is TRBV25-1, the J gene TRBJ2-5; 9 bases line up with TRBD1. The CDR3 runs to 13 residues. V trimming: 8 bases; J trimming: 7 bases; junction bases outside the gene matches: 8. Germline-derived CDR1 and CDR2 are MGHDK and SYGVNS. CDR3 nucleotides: TGTGCCAGCGGTCGGACAGGGGAGGGGACCCAGTACTTC. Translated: CASGRTGEGTQYF.

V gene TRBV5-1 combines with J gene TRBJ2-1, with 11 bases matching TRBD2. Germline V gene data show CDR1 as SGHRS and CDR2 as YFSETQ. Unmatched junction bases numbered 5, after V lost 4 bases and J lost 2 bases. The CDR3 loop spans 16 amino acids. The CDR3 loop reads CASSVSGRVPYNEQFF. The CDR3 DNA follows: TGCGCCAGCAGCGTTAGCGGGAGGGTCCCCTACAATGAGCAGTTCTTC.

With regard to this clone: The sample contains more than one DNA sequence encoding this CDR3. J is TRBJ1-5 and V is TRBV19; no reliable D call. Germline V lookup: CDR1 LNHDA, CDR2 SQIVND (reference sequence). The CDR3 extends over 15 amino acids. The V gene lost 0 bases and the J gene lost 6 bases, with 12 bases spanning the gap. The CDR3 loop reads CASSIDPPTSQPQHF. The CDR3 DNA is TGTGCCAGTAGTATAGATCCCCCTACTAGTCAGCCCCAGCATTTT.

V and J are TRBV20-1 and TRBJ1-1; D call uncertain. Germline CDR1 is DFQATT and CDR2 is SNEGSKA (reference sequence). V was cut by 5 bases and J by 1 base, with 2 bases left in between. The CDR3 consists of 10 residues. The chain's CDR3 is CSAWNTEAFF. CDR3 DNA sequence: TGCAGTGCTTGGAACACTGAAGCTTTCTTT.

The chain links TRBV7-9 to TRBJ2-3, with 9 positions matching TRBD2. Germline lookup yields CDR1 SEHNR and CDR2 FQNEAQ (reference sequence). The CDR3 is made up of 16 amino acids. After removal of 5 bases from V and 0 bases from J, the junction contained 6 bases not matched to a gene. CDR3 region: CASSPAGGISTDTQYF. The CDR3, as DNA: TGTGCCAGCAGCCCCGCGGGGGGGATCAGCACAGATACGCAGTATTTT.

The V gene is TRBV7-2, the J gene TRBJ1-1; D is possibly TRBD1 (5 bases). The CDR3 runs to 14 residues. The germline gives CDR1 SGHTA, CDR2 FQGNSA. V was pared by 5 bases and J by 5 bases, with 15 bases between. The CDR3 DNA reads TGTGCCAGCAGCCGAATGGGGGAGGGGACTGAAGCTTTCTTT. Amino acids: CASSRMGEGTEAFF. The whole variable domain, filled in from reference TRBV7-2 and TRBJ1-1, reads GAGVSQSPSNKVTEKGKDVELRCDPISGHTALYWYRQSLGQGLEFLIYFQGNSAPDKSGLPSDRFSAERTGGSVSTLTIQRTQQEDSAVYLCASSRMGEGTEAFFGQGTRLTVV.

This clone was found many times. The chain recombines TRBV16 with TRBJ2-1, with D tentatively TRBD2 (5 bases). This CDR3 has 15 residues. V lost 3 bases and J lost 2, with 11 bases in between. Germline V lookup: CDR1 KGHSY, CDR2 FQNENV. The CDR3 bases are TGTGCCAGCAGCCAGACGTGGGAGACCTACAATGAGCAGTTCTTC. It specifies CASSQTWETYNEQFF.

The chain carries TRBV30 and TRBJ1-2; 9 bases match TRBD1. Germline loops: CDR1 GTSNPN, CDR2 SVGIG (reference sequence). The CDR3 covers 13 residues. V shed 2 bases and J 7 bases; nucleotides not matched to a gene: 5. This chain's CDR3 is CAWSPSGQGGYTF. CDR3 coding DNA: TGTGCCTGGAGTCCATCGGGACAGGGTGGCTACACCTTC. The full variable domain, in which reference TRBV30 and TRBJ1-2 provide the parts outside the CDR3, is SQTIHQWPATLVQPVGSPLSLECTVEGTSNPNLYWYRQAAGRGLQLLFYSVGIGQISSEVPQNLSASRPQDRQFILSSKKLLLSDSGFYLCAWSPSGQGGYTFGSGTRLTVV.

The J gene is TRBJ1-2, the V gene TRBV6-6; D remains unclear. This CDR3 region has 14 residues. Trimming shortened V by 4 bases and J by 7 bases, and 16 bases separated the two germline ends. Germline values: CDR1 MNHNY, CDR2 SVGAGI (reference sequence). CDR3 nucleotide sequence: TGTGCCAGCAGTTTTATCGCGCCTATGGGTGGCTACACCTTC. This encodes CASSFIAPMGGYTF.

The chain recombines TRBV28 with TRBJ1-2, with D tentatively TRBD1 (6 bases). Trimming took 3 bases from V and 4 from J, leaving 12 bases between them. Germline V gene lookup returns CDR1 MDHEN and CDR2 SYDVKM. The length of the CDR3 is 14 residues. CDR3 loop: CASSFGGDGYGYTF. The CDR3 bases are TGTGCCAGCAGTTTTGGGGGCGACGGCTATGGCTACACCTTC.

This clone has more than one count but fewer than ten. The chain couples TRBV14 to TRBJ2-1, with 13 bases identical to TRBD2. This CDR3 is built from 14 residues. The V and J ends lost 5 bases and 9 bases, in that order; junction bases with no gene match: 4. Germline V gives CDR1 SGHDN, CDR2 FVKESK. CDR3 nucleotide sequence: TGTGCCAGCAGCAGGACTAGCGGGAGAGCTGAGCAGTTCTTC. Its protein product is CASSRTSGRAEQFF.

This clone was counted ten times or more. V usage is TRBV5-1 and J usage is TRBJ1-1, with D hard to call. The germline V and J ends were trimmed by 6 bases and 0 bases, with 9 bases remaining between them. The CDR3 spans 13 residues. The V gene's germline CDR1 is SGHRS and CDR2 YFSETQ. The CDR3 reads CASKGPLNTEAFF. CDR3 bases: TGCGCCAGCAAAGGACCGCTGAACACTGAAGCTTTCTTT.

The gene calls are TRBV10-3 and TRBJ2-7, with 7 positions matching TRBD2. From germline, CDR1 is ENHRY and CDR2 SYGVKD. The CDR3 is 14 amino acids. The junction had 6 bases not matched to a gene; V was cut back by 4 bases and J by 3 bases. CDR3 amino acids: CAISVREPLYEQYF. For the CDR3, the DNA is TGTGCCATCAGTGTGCGGGAGCCTCTCTACGAGCAGTACTTC.

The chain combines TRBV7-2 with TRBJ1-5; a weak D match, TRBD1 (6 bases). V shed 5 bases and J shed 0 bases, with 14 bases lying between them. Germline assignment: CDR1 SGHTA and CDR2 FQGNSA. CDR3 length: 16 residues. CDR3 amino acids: CASSPWTDISNQPQHF. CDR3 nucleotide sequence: TGTGCCAGCAGCCCGTGGACAGACATTAGCAATCAGCCCCAGCATTTT. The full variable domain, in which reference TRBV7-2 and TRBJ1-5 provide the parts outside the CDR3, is GAGVSQSPSNKVTEKGKDVELRCDPISGHTALYWYRQSLGQGLEFLIYFQGNSAPDKSGLPSDRFSAERTGGSVSTLTIQRTQQEDSAVYLCASSPWTDISNQPQHFGDGTRLSIL.

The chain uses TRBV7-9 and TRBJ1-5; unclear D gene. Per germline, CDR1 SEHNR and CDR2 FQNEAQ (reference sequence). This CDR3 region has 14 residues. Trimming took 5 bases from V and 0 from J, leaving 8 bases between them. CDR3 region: CASSGTVSNQPQHF. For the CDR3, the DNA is TGTGCCAGCAGCGGTACAGTTAGCAATCAGCCCCAGCATTTT. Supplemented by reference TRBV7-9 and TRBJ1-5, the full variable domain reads DTGVSQNPRHKITKRGQNVTFRCDPISEHNRLYWYRQTLGQGPEFLTYFQNEAQLEKSRLLSDRFSAERPKGSFSTLEIQRTEQGDSAMYLCASSGTVSNQPQHFGDGTRLSIL.

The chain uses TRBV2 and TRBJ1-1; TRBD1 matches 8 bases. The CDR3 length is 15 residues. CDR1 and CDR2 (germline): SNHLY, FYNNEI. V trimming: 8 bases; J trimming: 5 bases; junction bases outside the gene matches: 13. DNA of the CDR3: TGTGCCAGCCCCCCACAGGGGGGAGAGTTAACTGAAGCTTTCTTT. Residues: CASPPQGGELTEAFF.

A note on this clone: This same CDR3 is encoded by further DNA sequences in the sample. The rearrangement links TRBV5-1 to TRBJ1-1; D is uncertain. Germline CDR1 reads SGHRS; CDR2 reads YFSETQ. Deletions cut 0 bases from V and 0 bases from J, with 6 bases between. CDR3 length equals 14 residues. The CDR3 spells CASSLVSVNTEAFF. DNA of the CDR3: TGCGCCAGCAGCTTGGTCTCCGTGAACACTGAAGCTTTCTTT.

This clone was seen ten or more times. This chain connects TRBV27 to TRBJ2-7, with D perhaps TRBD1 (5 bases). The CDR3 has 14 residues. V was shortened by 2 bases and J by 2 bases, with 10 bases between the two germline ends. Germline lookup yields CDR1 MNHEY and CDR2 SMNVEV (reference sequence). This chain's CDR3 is CASSLKGVTYEQYF. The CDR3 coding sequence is TGTGCCAGCAGTTTAAAAGGGGTGACCTACGAGCAGTACTTC.